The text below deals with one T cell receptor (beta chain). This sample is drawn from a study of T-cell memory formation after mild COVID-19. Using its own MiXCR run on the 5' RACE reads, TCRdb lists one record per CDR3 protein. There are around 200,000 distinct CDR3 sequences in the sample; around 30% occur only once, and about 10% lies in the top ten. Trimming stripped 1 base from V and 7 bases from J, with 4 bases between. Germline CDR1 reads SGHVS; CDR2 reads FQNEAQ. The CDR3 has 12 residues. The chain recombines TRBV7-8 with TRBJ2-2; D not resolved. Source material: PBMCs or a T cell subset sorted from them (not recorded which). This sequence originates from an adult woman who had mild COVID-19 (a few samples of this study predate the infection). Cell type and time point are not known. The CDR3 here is CASSLDGGELFF. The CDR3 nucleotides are TGTGCCAGCAGCTTAGATGGCGGGGAGCTGTTTTTT.